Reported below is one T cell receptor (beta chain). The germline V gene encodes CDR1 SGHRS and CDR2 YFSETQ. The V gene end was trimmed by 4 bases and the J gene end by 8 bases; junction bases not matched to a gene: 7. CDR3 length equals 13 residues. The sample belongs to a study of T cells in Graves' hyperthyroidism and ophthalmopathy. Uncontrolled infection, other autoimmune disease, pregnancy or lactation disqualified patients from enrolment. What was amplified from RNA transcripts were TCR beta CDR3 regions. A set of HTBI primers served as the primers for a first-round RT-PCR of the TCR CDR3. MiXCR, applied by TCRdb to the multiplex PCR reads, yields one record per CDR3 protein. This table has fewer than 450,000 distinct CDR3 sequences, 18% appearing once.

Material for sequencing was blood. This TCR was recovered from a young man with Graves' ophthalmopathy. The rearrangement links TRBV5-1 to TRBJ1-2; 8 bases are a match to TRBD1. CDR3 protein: CASSGGQGRGYTF. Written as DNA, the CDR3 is TGCGCCAGCAGCGGCGGACAGGGTCGCGGCTACACCTTC.